The 16 T cell receptor beta chains listed next were all sequenced from one sample in a study of T cells after yellow fever vaccination. Each CDR3 protein gets one entry after TCRdb re-called the 5' RACE reads with MiXCR. Among 50,000 or so distinct CDR3 sequences, around 7% were seen once, and the ten largest hold 24%. Source: CD8+ T cells not binding an NS4B(214-222) dextramer, sorted from PBMCs, taken around 45 days after the first yellow fever vaccination. The receptors were sampled from a man aged 18 to 30 who received the YFV17D yellow fever vaccine.

The chain recombines TRBV5-5 with TRBJ1-1, with a possible D match to TRBD1 (5 bases). The CDR3 contains 16 residues. From germline, CDR1 is SGHKS and CDR2 YYEKEE (reference sequence). The V end was cut by 0 bases, the J end by 1 base, with 13 bases between. The CDR3 sequence is CASSLVGVGTNTEAFF. The CDR3 bases are TGTGCCAGCAGCTTGGTCGGGGTGGGGACGAACACTGAAGCTTTCTTT.

As for this clonotype: A read error may be the cause here, since a much bigger clone is one base away. This chain joins TRBV5-8 and TRBJ2-5; D gene unclear. This CDR3 has 14 residues. V was pared by 5 bases and J by 1 base, with 12 bases between. Per the germline V gene, CDR1 is SGHTS and CDR2 is YDEGEE. The chain's CDR3 is CASREHWAQETQYF. Here the CDR3 DNA reads TGTGCCAGCAGAGAGCACTGGGCCCAAGAGACCCAGTACTTC.

The CDR3, as DNA: TGTGCCAGCAGTCCAGGGACATCTAACTATGGCTACACCTTC. Translated, it gives CASSPGTSNYGYTF. This chain connects TRBV5-4 to TRBJ1-2, with D tentatively TRBD1 (6 bases). This CDR3 contains 14 residues. V was clipped by 5 bases and J by 0 bases, with 11 bases between them. Germline assignment: CDR1 SGHNT and CDR2 YYREEE (reference sequence). Full variable domain (missing parts from reference TRBV5-4 and TRBJ1-2): ETGVTQSPTHLIKTRGQQVTLRCSSQSGHNTVSWYQQALGQGPQFIFQYYREEENGRGNFPPRFSGLQFPNYSSELNVNALELDDSALYLCASSPGTSNYGYTFGSGTRLTVV.

The chain recombines TRBV6-5 with TRBJ2-5, with D possibly being TRBD1 or TRBD2 (5 bases each). CDR3 length: 15 residues. V lost 0 bases, J lost 3 bases, and 11 bases lay in between. From germline, CDR1 is MNHEY and CDR2 SVGAGI. The CDR3 DNA sequence: TGTGCCAGCAGTTACTCGCCCCGGGACGAAGAGACCCAGTACTTC. Residues: CASSYSPRDEETQYF.

The chain recombines TRBV7-9 with TRBJ2-1; D gene uncertain. The CDR3 is 15 residues long. V was cut by 5 bases and J by 4 bases, with 15 bases left in between. Looked up from germline, CDR1 is SEHNR and CDR2 is FQNEAQ (reference sequence). CDR3 nucleotides: TGTGCCAGCAGCCCCGGTCGCCTGGTTTACAATGAGCAGTTCTTC. It specifies CASSPGRLVYNEQFF.

This clonotype was seen a few times. The rearrangement joins TRBV15 to TRBJ2-2; D is tentatively TRBD1 or TRBD2 (6 bases each). This CDR3 region has 14 residues. The germline V and J ends were trimmed by 6 bases and 4 bases, with 12 bases remaining between them. Per the germline V gene, CDR1 is LNHNV and CDR2 is YYDKDF (reference sequence). CDR3 nucleotides: TGTGCCACCAGTAGGGGGGCCAGCACCGGGGAGCTGTTTTTT. Amino acid sequence: CATSRGASTGELFF.

The chain combines TRBV4-3 with TRBJ2-7; 10 nucleotides match TRBD1. The CDR3 has 16 amino acids. V was pared by 4 bases and J by 5 bases, with 11 bases of the junction left unmatched. Germline CDR1 reads LGHNA; CDR2 reads YSLEER. The CDR3 nucleotides are TGCGCCAGCAGCCCCCGCCCGGGACAGGGGACTCACGAGCAGTACTTC. This encodes CASSPRPGQGTHEQYF.

The rearrangement links TRBV4-1 to TRBJ2-7; D remains ambiguous. The CDR3 runs 15 residues. Per germline, CDR1 MGHRA and CDR2 YSYEKL. Trimming took 0 bases from V and 1 from J, leaving 10 bases between them. The CDR3 region has the DNA TGCGCCAGCAGCCAAGATCGGCTTTTATCCTACGAGCAGTACTTC. It encodes CASSQDRLLSYEQYF.

This clonotype was seen repeatedly, ten times or more. V usage is TRBV4-1 and J usage is TRBJ2-7, with TRBD2 identical over 10 bases. V gave up 4 bases and J gave up 2 bases; unmatched junction bases: 5. Looked up from germline, CDR1 is MGHRA and CDR2 is YSYEKL. The CDR3 loop spans 15 amino acids. CDR3 coding DNA: TGCGCCAGCAGCCTGGGGACTAGCGAGGCCTACGAGCAGTACTTC. Translating gives CASSLGTSEAYEQYF.

This clonotype was observed at least ten times. The rearrangement joins TRBV29-1 to TRBJ2-7; D possibly matches TRBD1 or TRBD2 (5 bases each). The germline V gene encodes CDR1 SQVTM and CDR2 ANQGSEA. The CDR3 contains 14 residues. V dropped 2 bases and J dropped 2 bases, with 13 bases sitting between them. The DNA of the CDR3 is TGCAGCGTTGAATCCCAGGGAGAAACCTACGAGCAGTACTTC. This translates into CSVESQGETYEQYF.

Here the CDR3 DNA reads TGTGCCAGGAGCCCCGAGCGCCGGCACAATGAGCAGTTCTTC. Its translation is CARSPERRHNEQFF. V gene TRBV5-6 combines with J gene TRBJ2-1; no clear D. V was shortened by 8 bases and J by 5 bases, with 17 bases between the two germline ends. Germline CDR1 SGHDT, CDR2 YYEEEE. The CDR3 is 14 amino acids.

This clonotype was seen more than once but under ten times. The V and J genes are TRBV7-9 and TRBJ1-6, with TRBD1 identical over 9 bases. Germline lookup yields CDR1 SEHNR and CDR2 FQNEAQ (reference sequence). The CDR3 is made up of 15 amino acids. Unmatched junction bases numbered 5, after V lost 5 bases and J lost 6 bases. The CDR3 reads CASSLRDRANSPLHF. The CDR3 nucleotides read TGTGCCAGCAGCCTCCGGGACAGGGCTAATTCACCCCTCCACTTT.

At least ten counts were recorded for this clonotype. The chain joins TRBV5-6 to TRBJ2-7, with no clear D. The CDR3 is made up of 12 amino acids. Germline V CDR1 and CDR2: SGHDT, YYEEEE. Trimming left V 2 bases short and J 3 bases short, with 6 bases between. CDR3 sequence reads: CASSFSGYEQYV. CDR3 sequence (DNA): TGTGCCAGCAGCTTCTCGGGCTACGAGCAGTACGTC.

This clonotype was picked up a small number of times. The CDR3 sequence: CASRPQGYQPQHF. The DNA for the CDR3 is TGTGCCAGCAGACCACAGGGTTATCAGCCCCAGCATTTT. The V call is TRBV16, the J call TRBJ1-5, with D perhaps TRBD1 (6 bases). CDR1 and CDR2 from the germline V gene are KGHSY and FQNENV. This CDR3 spans 13 amino acids. Trimming took off 6 bases at V and 5 bases at J, with 11 bases between the two ends.

The chain carries TRBV12-3 or TRBV12-4 and TRBJ1-1; TRBD1 might be the D (6 bases). CDR3 length equals 18 residues. V was pared by 7 bases and J by 1 base, with 25 bases between. The CDR3 bases are TGTGCCAGCAATGGCGGGACATTTATCCTGGGCGCGAACACTGAAGCTTTCTTT. This sequence encodes CASNGGTFILGANTEAFF.

This clonotype was counted many times. The chain couples TRBV29-1 to TRBJ2-7; maybe TRBD2 (6 bases). V shed 4 bases and J shed 2 bases, with 12 bases lying between them. Per germline, CDR1 SQVTM and CDR2 ANQGSEA. This CDR3 region has 13 residues. CDR3 region: CSVVLASTYEQYF. For the CDR3, the DNA is TGCAGCGTTGTGCTAGCGTCGACCTACGAGCAGTACTTC.